This record covers a single TCR beta chain. V was shortened by 6 bases and J by 0 bases, with 30 bases between the two germline ends. Germline-derived CDR1 and CDR2 are MGHRA and YSYEKL. The CDR3 spans 21 residues. 60 Vbeta and 13 Jbeta primers were used in PCR. Produced via immunoSEQ multiplex PCR; TCRdb's table is partial and in-frame only. Of 150,000 to 200,000 clones detected, over 60% appear once; the ten largest clones hold about 3.1%. The entry originates in a study of cytomegalovirus exposure and HLA in healthy donors. The sequencing sample was made of PBMCs. J is TRBJ1-5 and V is TRBV4-1, with D tentatively TRBD1 (5 bases). The receptor was derived from a male donor in good health and CMV-seronegative. The DNA for the CDR3 is TGCGCCAGCAGGAAGGACGGAATAGGGGCAGAACTATCCCCTAGCAATCAGCCCCAGCATTTT. Translation: CASRKDGIGAELSPSNQPQHF.